This T cell receptor (beta chain) was recorded in a study of tumor-infiltrating lymphocytes in primary liver carcinoma. Per the germline V gene, CDR1 is SGHDT and CDR2 is YYEEEE. The V and J ends lost 3 bases and 2 bases, in that order; junction bases with no gene match: 2. This CDR3 has 15 residues. This clonotype appeared many times. For each extraction, RNA and DNA were obtained together from about 19-30 mg of unsorted bulk tissue. A primer in the constant region served to generate TCR beta cDNA from approximately 500 ng of total RNA. Libraries covering TCR beta were generated through three nested multiplex PCR rounds (using a slightly modified ARM-PCR). The opening two PCR rounds, about 11 cycles each, paired TRBV1-TRBV30 forward primers with a C-beta reverse primer. In TCRdb, the multiplex PCR reads were re-called with MiXCR into one record per CDR3 protein. The sample records approximately 92,000 distinct CDR3 sequences, about three quarters being singletons.

This TCR was recovered from a woman aged 55-70 years with primary liver carcinoma and hepatitis B virus infection. This chain links TRBV5-6 with TRBJ2-3; 11 nucleotides line up with TRBD1. The material sequenced was liver tumor tissue from sampling region 5. Specified subset: tumor region T5, tumor centre. This chain's CDR3 is CASSSDRGLTDTQYF. For the CDR3, the DNA is TGTGCCAGCAGCTCGGACAGGGGGCTCACAGATACGCAGTATTTT.